These 20 T cell receptor beta chains came from one sample sequenced in a study of cytomegalovirus exposure and HLA in healthy donors. The primer mix had 60 Vbeta and 13 Jbeta primers. The assay was immunoSEQ multiplex PCR, and TCRdb's table has in-frame clones only and misses some. The top ten hold more than 3% of the sample, which has roughly 180,000 clones, 77% seen once. The sequencing input was PBMCs. Receptors were obtained from a woman aged 60-70 years in good health and CMV-seropositive.

J is TRBJ2-7 and V is TRBV2, with a possible D match to TRBD2 (6 bases). Germline CDR1 and CDR2: SNHLY and FYNNEI. V was cut by 6 bases and J by 10 bases, with 19 bases left in between. This CDR3 spans 13 amino acids. The CDR3 here is CASRGAGPFEQYF. In DNA form, the CDR3 reads TGTGCCAGCAGAGGGGCGGGACCCTTCGAACAGTACTTC.

The chain carries TRBV5-8 and TRBJ1-1; possibly TRBD1 for D (5 bases). Trimming shortened V by 0 bases and J by 0 bases, and 9 bases separated the two germline ends. The CDR3 extends over 15 amino acids. CDR1 and CDR2 from the germline V gene are SGHTS and YDEGEE. The CDR3 DNA reads as TGTGCCAGCAGCTTGGATGACAGACTGAACACTGAAGCTTTCTTT. This translates into CASSLDDRLNTEAFF.

The V and J genes are TRBV6-1 and TRBJ1-2; 8 nucleotides agree with TRBD1. The CDR3 runs to 13 residues. CDR1 is MNHNS, CDR2 SASEGT, per germline. Trimming cost V 6 bases and J 6 bases; bases outside gene matches: 6. The CDR3 region is CASRVTGGDGYTF. The CDR3 nucleotides read TGTGCCAGCAGGGTTACAGGGGGTGATGGCTACACCTTC.

This sequence joins TRBV4-1 and TRBJ2-5; the match to TRBD1 covers 7 bases. Looked up from germline, CDR1 is MGHRA and CDR2 is YSYEKL. J was trimmed by 4 bases and V by 0 bases; bases with no gene match: 8. This CDR3 spans 16 amino acids. CDR3 coding DNA: TGCGCCAGCAGCCAAGATCTAGGGGCAGGGGGAGAGACCCAGTACTTC. Translation: CASSQDLGAGGETQYF.

This clone has just a few counts. The CDR3 sequence is CASSQVIGGVYNSPLHF. CDR3 in DNA: TGTGCCAGCAGCCAAGTGATAGGGGGCGTGTATAATTCACCCCTCCACTTT. V and J are TRBV5-6 and TRBJ1-6; 7 bases are a match to TRBD1. CDR1 SGHDT and CDR2 YYEEEE come from the germline V gene. This CDR3 region has 17 residues. V shed 4 bases and J 4 bases; nucleotides not matched to a gene: 11.

This clone was found once. The chain has TRBV5-1 and TRBJ2-1; 12 nucleotides agree with TRBD2. The CDR3 covers 16 residues. Losses at the gene ends were 4 bases for V and 4 bases for J; bases not matched to a gene: 6. Germline lookup yields CDR1 SGHRS and CDR2 YFSETQ. The CDR3 protein is CASSRLAGANYNEQFF. In DNA form, the CDR3 reads TGCGCCAGCAGCCGACTAGCGGGAGCCAATTACAATGAGCAGTTCTTC.

The V call is TRBV5-1, the J call TRBJ2-2; perhaps TRBD2 as D (5 bases). The CDR3 extends over 15 amino acids. Germline V gene sequence: CDR1 SGHRS, CDR2 YFSETQ. Trimming left V 4 bases short and J 6 bases short, with 16 bases between. The CDR3 region has the DNA TGCGCCAGCAGCCCAACGCGGGCGGAGGCCGGGGAGCTGTTTTTT. Encoded protein: CASSPTRAEAGELFF.

The chain uses TRBV28 and TRBJ2-7; 9 bases fit TRBD2. With V trimmed by 5 bases and J by 3 bases, 5 bases remained unmatched. CDR1 and CDR2 (germline): MDHEN, SYDVKM. CDR3 size: 14 residues. The CDR3 DNA is TGTGCCAGCAGTCCAGCGGGAGGAAACTACGAGCAGTACTTC. It yields the protein CASSPAGGNYEQYF.

This CDR3 reads CASSSYRLNFMNTEAFF. CDR3 sequence (DNA): TGTGCCAGCAGCTCGTACAGACTAAACTTCATGAACACTGAAGCTTTCTTT. V gene TRBV7-9 combines with J gene TRBJ1-1; unclear D gene. There are 17 residues in the CDR3. Trimming shortened V by 4 bases and J by 0 bases, and 18 bases separated the two germline ends. The germline CDR1 and CDR2 sequences are SEHNR and FQNEAQ (reference sequence).

V usage is TRBV29-1 and J usage is TRBJ2-7, with 7 bases lining up with TRBD1. The germline CDR1 and CDR2 sequences are SQVTM and ANQGSEA. V shed 4 bases, J shed 6 bases, and the junction held 9 bases outside the gene matches. The CDR3 runs 13 residues. CDR3: CSVATGLSGEQYF. In nucleotides, the CDR3 is TGCAGCGTTGCGACAGGGTTATCCGGCGAGCAGTACTTC.

The chain carries TRBV27 and TRBJ2-2; a possible D gene is TRBD2 (6 bases). There are 15 residues in the CDR3. The germline V and J ends were trimmed by 6 bases and 2 bases, with 13 bases remaining between them. Germline-derived CDR1 and CDR2 are MNHEY and SMNVEV (reference sequence). The CDR3 region has the DNA TGTGCCAGCAGCCTTCGGGGGATTAACACCGGGGAGCTGTTTTTT. This translates into CASSLRGINTGELFF.

The chain links TRBV4-3 to TRBJ1-4; D remains ambiguous. The V end lost 1 base, the J end lost 6 bases, and 12 bases lay between the germline ends. This CDR3 has 15 amino acids. The V gene's germline CDR1 is LGHNA and CDR2 YSLEER. CDR3 amino acids: CASSQVWASDEKLFF. The CDR3 DNA reads as TGCGCCAGCAGCCAAGTTTGGGCCAGTGATGAAAAACTGTTTTTT.

The chain has TRBV29-1 and TRBJ1-5; D perhaps matches TRBD1 (5 bases). V was pared by 5 bases and J by 6 bases, with 14 bases between. CDR3 length: 13 residues. In germline, CDR1 is SQVTM, CDR2 ANQGSEA. The CDR3 DNA reads as TGCAGCGTTTCCACAGGTTTTCTTCAGCCCCAGCATTTT. This gives the protein CSVSTGFLQPQHF.

The rearrangement links TRBV4-3 to TRBJ2-7; maybe TRBD2 (6 bases). The germline V gene has CDR1 LGHNA and CDR2 YSLEER. The CDR3 contains 15 residues. Trimming removed 1 base from V and 3 bases from J, with 13 bases in between. The CDR3 reads CASSQGDGGYYEQYF. As DNA, the CDR3 is TGCGCCAGCAGCCAAGGGGACGGGGGATACTACGAGCAGTACTTC.

The chain links TRBV30 to TRBJ2-1; 8 bases fit TRBD1. Unmatched junction bases numbered 13, after V lost 2 bases and J lost 10 bases. From germline, CDR1 is GTSNPN and CDR2 SVGIG (reference sequence). The CDR3 loop spans 15 amino acids. CDR3 sequence: CAWSPQNRGKKEQFF. The CDR3 region has the DNA TGTGCCTGGAGTCCCCAAAACAGGGGGAAGAAGGAGCAGTTCTTC.

The chain is built from TRBV18 and TRBJ2-1; 9 bases line up with TRBD2. This CDR3 is built from 15 residues. Germline CDR1 and CDR2: KGHSH and LQKENI. V gave up 3 bases and J gave up 5 bases; unmatched junction bases: 5. The CDR3 loop is CASSPRLAADNEQFF. The CDR3 DNA reads as TGTGCCAGCTCACCCCGACTAGCGGCAGACAATGAGCAGTTCTTC.

The chain has TRBV5-1 and TRBJ1-3, with TRBD1 identical over 8 bases. Per germline, CDR1 SGHRS and CDR2 YFSETQ. This CDR3 region has 19 residues. With 2 bases clipped from V and 1 base from J, the junction kept 14 bases outside the gene matches. CDR3 sequence: CASSFGSGNTGGSGNTIYF. DNA of the CDR3: TGCGCCAGCAGCTTTGGTTCGGGAAACACAGGGGGTTCTGGAAACACCATATATTTT.

The rearrangement uses TRBV5-8 and TRBJ2-1; D may be TRBD1 (6 bases). CDR3 length equals 15 residues. CDR1 and CDR2 from the germline V gene are SGHTS and YDEGEE. V was clipped by 0 bases and J by 8 bases, with 15 bases between them. DNA of the CDR3: TGTGCCAGCAGCTTGGGGGATCAGGGGCGGGATGAGCAGTTCTTC. It encodes CASSLGDQGRDEQFF.

CDR3 DNA: TGTGCCAGCACATCCTACAATGAGCAGTTCTTC. It codes for CASTSYNEQFF. The chain joins TRBV2 to TRBJ2-1; no firm D call. Trimming removed 7 bases at V and 1 base at J, with 2 bases between. Per germline, CDR1 SNHLY and CDR2 FYNNEI. The CDR3 is 11 residues long.

The V and J genes are TRBV6-1 and TRBJ2-7; 7 positions match TRBD1. Looked up from germline, CDR1 is MNHNS and CDR2 is SASEGT. This CDR3 comprises 14 residues. With V trimmed by 6 bases and J by 0 bases, 5 bases remained unmatched. The CDR3 coding sequence is TGTGCCAGCAGCGACAGGGCTTACTCCTACGAGCAGTACTTC. Translation gives CASSDRAYSYEQYF.